This entry lists 13 T cell receptor beta chains sequenced from one sample in a study of metastatic and nonmetastatic thyroid tumors. TCRdb re-clonotyped the PCR reads via MiXCR. The sample carries 7,700 or so clones, 32% recorded once. Every patient was untreated before thyroid surgery. Sequencing used tumor tissue. The source of these receptors is a female donor with papillary thyroid cancer or a benign thyroid nodule (not recorded which). Some clones in this sample may be carry-over from other donors' samples.

This clone is deemed medium-sized. The chain employs TRBV20-1 and TRBJ1-2; D unclear. The CDR3 extends over 13 amino acids. Germline V lookup: CDR1 DFQATT, CDR2 SNEGSKA (reference sequence). Trimming removed 3 bases from V and 6 bases from J, with 14 bases in between. The CDR3, as DNA: TGCAGTGCTAGCACGGGGAGTCGGGATGGCTACACCTTC. This encodes CSASTGSRDGYTF.

With respect to this clone: A junction end diverges from the germline sequence, so it may reflect a read error. The chain couples TRBV12-3 or TRBV12-4 to TRBJ1-3; D gene unclear. CDR3 length: 12 residues. For the CDR3, the DNA is TGTGCCAGAACTAAATCTGGAAACCCCATATATTTT. This gives the protein CARTKSGNPIYF.

DNA of the CDR3: TGCAGTGCTAGTATTTGGGGGGGAGGATCCTACGAGCAGTACTTC. Residues: CSASIWGGGSYEQYF. The genes are TRBV20-1 and TRBJ2-7; the match to TRBD2 covers 7 bases. The CDR3 has 15 residues. The junction had 9 bases not matched to a gene; V was cut back by 3 bases and J by 1 base. The germline V gene has CDR1 DFQATT and CDR2 SNEGSKA (reference sequence).

V usage is TRBV27 and J usage is TRBJ1-2; 7 bases agree with TRBD1. The V segment lost 3 bases and the J segment 7 bases; nucleotides outside the gene matches: 11. The CDR3 has 15 amino acids. Per the germline V gene, CDR1 is MNHEY and CDR2 is SMNVEV (reference sequence). The CDR3 loop is CASSFNVGQYSGYTF. The CDR3 nucleotides are TGTGCCAGCAGTTTCAATGTGGGACAGTATTCTGGCTACACCTTC.

This clone was detected ten times or more. A read error may be the cause here, since a much bigger clone is one base away. The same CDR3 also results from other DNA sequences found in this sample. The chain is built from TRBV25-1 and TRBJ2-1; no clear D gene. Germline assignment: CDR1 MGHDK and CDR2 SYGVNS. The CDR3 covers 13 residues. V was clipped by 6 bases and J by 3 bases, with 9 bases between them. The CDR3 region is CASRKAGYNEQFF. As DNA, the CDR3 is TGTGCCAGCAGAAAGGCCGGCTACAATGAGCAGTTCTTC. The full variable domain, rest sourced from reference TRBV25-1 and TRBJ2-1, is EADIYQTPRYLVIGTGKKITLECSQTMGHDKMYWYQQDPGMELHLIHYSYGVNSTEKGDLSSESTVSRIRTEHFPLTLESARPSHTSQYLCASRKAGYNEQFFGPGTRLTVL.

This clone was seen only a few times. The V call is TRBV7-3, the J call TRBJ1-1; D may be TRBD1 (5 bases). The length of the CDR3 is 17 residues. The germline CDR1 and CDR2 sequences are SGHTA and FQGTGA. Trimming pared 0 bases from V and 0 bases from J, leaving 14 bases between. The CDR3 here is CASSLTGMEGMNTEAFF. For the CDR3, the DNA is TGTGCCAGCAGCTTAACAGGGATGGAGGGGATGAACACTGAAGCTTTCTTT.

This clone is categorized as medium-sized (0.01 to 0.1%). This chain connects TRBV4-3 to TRBJ2-2; 11 bases agree with TRBD2. The CDR3 is 18 residues long. Unmatched junction bases numbered 10, after V lost 3 bases and J lost 4 bases. CDR1 and CDR2 (germline): LGHNA, YSLEER. The CDR3 protein is CASSQQPVAGGTTGELFF. DNA for the CDR3: TGCGCCAGCAGCCAGCAACCAGTAGCGGGAGGGACCACCGGGGAGCTGTTTTTT.

The rearrangement uses TRBV30 and TRBJ2-7, with D uncertain. Germline V gene sequence: CDR1 GTSNPN, CDR2 SVGIG (reference sequence). V lost 0 bases and J 2 bases, leaving 14 bases between the germline ends. CDR3 length equals 15 residues. This CDR3 reads CAWSVGAVGAYEQYF. For the CDR3, the DNA is TGTGCCTGGAGTGTGGGTGCCGTTGGGGCCTACGAGCAGTACTTC. Full variable domain (missing parts from reference TRBV30 and TRBJ2-7): SQTIHQWPATLVQPVGSPLSLECTVEGTSNPNLYWYRQAAGRGLQLLFYSVGIGQISSEVPQNLSASRPQDRQFILSSKKLLLSDSGFYLCAWSVGAVGAYEQYFGPGTRLTVT.

Within the sample, this clone is medium-sized. The genes are TRBV3-1 and TRBJ2-7, with D perhaps TRBD1 (6 bases). The V end was cut by 5 bases, the J end by 3 bases, with 20 bases between. The CDR3 consists of 16 residues. Germline lookup yields CDR1 LGHDT and CDR2 YNNKEL (reference sequence). CDR3 nucleotides: TGTGCCAGCAGCAACACCGGGACACCTCGGGACTACGAGCAGTACTTC. This gives the protein CASSNTGTPRDYEQYF.

This clone is labeled medium-sized. The chain joins TRBV27 to TRBJ1-5; 7 bases are a match to TRBD1. The germline gives CDR1 MNHEY, CDR2 SMNVEV (reference sequence). The CDR3 loop spans 15 amino acids. V trimming: 7 bases; J trimming: 0 bases; junction bases outside the gene matches: 6. The CDR3: CASKRTGYSNQPQHF. Here the CDR3 DNA reads TGTGCCAGCAAAAGGACAGGATATAGCAATCAGCCCCAGCATTTT.

In its sample, this clone ranks as medium-sized. This sequence joins TRBV4-3 and TRBJ2-7, with D hard to call. V was cut by 0 bases and J by 2 bases, with 11 bases left in between. There are 15 residues in the CDR3. The germline V gene encodes CDR1 LGHNA and CDR2 YSLEER. Here the CDR3 reads CASSQDLGLTYEQYF. DNA of the CDR3: TGCGCCAGCAGCCAAGATCTCGGGCTAACCTACGAGCAGTACTTC.

The genes are TRBV20-1 and TRBJ2-1; D not resolved. The CDR3 has 14 amino acids. V was trimmed by 0 bases and J by 0 bases, leaving 6 bases between them. CDR1 DFQATT and CDR2 SNEGSKA come from the germline V gene (reference sequence). The CDR3 here is CSARELSSYNEQFF. The CDR3 DNA is TGCAGTGCTAGAGAACTAAGCTCCTACAATGAGCAGTTCTTC.

In this sample, this clone turned up a few times. V gene TRBV28 combines with J gene TRBJ2-3; TRBD2 matches at 11 bases. The V and J ends lost 5 bases and 2 bases, in that order; junction bases with no gene match: 9. Per the germline V gene, CDR1 is MDHEN and CDR2 is SYDVKM. The length of the CDR3 is 17 residues. CDR3 coding DNA: TGTGCCAGCAGTCCCCAAAGTAGCGGGAGGGACACAGATACGCAGTATTTT. As protein: CASSPQSSGRDTDTQYF. Filled out from reference TRBV28 and TRBJ2-3, the complete variable domain reads DVKVTQSSRYLVKRTGEKVFLECVQDMDHENMFWYRQDPGLGLRLIYFSYDVKMKEKGDIPEGYSVSREKKERFSLILESASTNQTSMYLCASSPQSSGRDTDTQYFGPGTRLTVL.